This T cell receptor beta chain was captured in a study of blood T cells in healthy people across ages. This clonotype has ten or more counts. From germline, CDR1 is SQVTM and CDR2 ANQGSEA. V was cut by 3 bases and J by 4 bases, with 13 bases left in between. This CDR3 has 13 amino acids. Together with a sample-barcoded 5' primer, a J-beta primer mix was included in a second PCR lasting roughly 6 to 12 cycles. MiXCR was run by TCRdb on the 5' RACE reads, yielding one entry per CDR3 protein. The table lists roughly 1,700,000 distinct CDR3 sequences, 28% of them singletons. Sequenced: blood. The gene calls are TRBV29-1 and TRBJ2-7, with no clear D. This receptor was identified in a woman between 25 and 40 years old in good health. The CDR3 sequence is CSVDSSAAYEQYF. The CDR3 DNA sequence: TGCAGCGTTGACAGCTCCGCCGCTTACGAGCAGTACTTC.